These T cell receptor beta chains were read from a single sample in a study of regulatory T cells in long-lasting Graves disease. TCRdb processed the multiplex PCR reads anew with MiXCR; each CDR3 protein has one entry. Of approximately 540,000 distinct CDR3 sequences listed, more than 10% are singletons. The same sample was also studied in work on T cells in Graves' hyperthyroidism and ophthalmopathy.

This material consisted of peripheral blood mononuclear cells (PBMCs), taken at new diagnosis, from a patient treated with antithyroid drugs. The origin of the receptors is a woman in her thirties with Graves disease. Each CDR3 is given with its conserved first and last residue. D genes are given only for firm matches. Expanded clones are given a class, and other clones once, few, many or no size at all.

cdr3_nt: TGTGCCAGCATCCCCAGGCCCTCGACAGGTCGGACCGAAGCTTTCTTT
cdr3_aa: CASIPRPSTGRTEAFF
clone_size: many
d_call: NA
v_call: TRBV25-1
j_call: TRBJ1-1

cdr3_nt: TGTGCCAGCAGCGTAATGCGGGAGGGCACAGATACGCAGTATTTT
cdr3_aa: CASSVMREGTDTQYF
clone_size: NA
d_call: TRBD2
v_call: TRBV9
j_call: TRBJ2-3

cdr3_nt: TGTGCCAGCTCACCACCGGAGGGTGGCAATGAGCAGTTCTTC
cdr3_aa: CASSPPEGGNEQFF
clone_size: many
d_call: NA
v_call: TRBV18
j_call: TRBJ2-1

cdr3_nt: TGTGCCAGCAGTGTCCTACTAGCGGGAGGTTACGAGCAGTACTTC
cdr3_aa: CASSVLLAGGYEQYF
clone_size: many
d_call: TRBD2
v_call: TRBV2
j_call: TRBJ2-7

cdr3_nt: TGTGCCAGCAGCCCGGGGGCCAGGACTAGCGGGGTCTACAATGAGCAGTTCTTC
cdr3_aa: CASSPGARTSGVYNEQFF
clone_size: many
d_call: TRBD2
v_call: TRBV5-4
j_call: TRBJ2-1

cdr3_nt: TGTGCCTGGAGTCATGCGGGGGCTAGGGGGGAGCTGTTTTTT
cdr3_aa: CAWSHAGARGELFF
clone_size: NA
d_call: NA
v_call: TRBV30
j_call: TRBJ2-2

cdr3_nt: TGTGCCGGGGGAGGACAGGCCGGGGAGACCCAGTACTTC
cdr3_aa: CAGGGQAGETQYF
clone_size: NA
d_call: NA
v_call: TRBV25-1
j_call: TRBJ2-5

cdr3_nt: TGTGCCAGCAGCCTCGGACTAGCGGGAGGGCGACGGGGTGAGCAGTACTTC
cdr3_aa: CASSLGLAGGRRGEQYF
clone_size: many
d_call: TRBD2
v_call: TRBV6-1
j_call: TRBJ2-7

cdr3_nt: TGTGCCAGCAGTCCTCCTTGGAGAGAGCAGTTCTTC
cdr3_aa: CASSPPWREQFF
clone_size: many
d_call: NA
v_call: TRBV12-3/TRBV12-4
j_call: TRBJ2-1

cdr3_nt: TGTGCCAGTAGTCTTTCTCGGACTAGCGGGAGGGTGTTGAGTGAGCAGTTCTTC
cdr3_aa: CASSLSRTSGRVLSEQFF
clone_size: NA
d_call: TRBD2
v_call: TRBV19
j_call: TRBJ2-1

cdr3_nt: TGTGCCAGCAGTGGTGCCTTTGGGACAGTGAACACCGGGGAGCTGTTTTTT
cdr3_aa: CASSGAFGTVNTGELFF
clone_size: many
d_call: TRBD1
v_call: TRBV25-1
j_call: TRBJ2-2

cdr3_nt: TGTGCCAGCAGCCGCGGGACAGGGGGCGCCTACTATGGCTACACCTTC
cdr3_aa: CASSRGTGGAYYGYTF
clone_size: many
d_call: TRBD1
v_call: TRBV3-1
j_call: TRBJ1-2

cdr3_nt: TGTGCCAGCAGTTACTCGATCATCAGTAGCGGGAAGCCGTATACGCAGTATTTT
cdr3_aa: CASSYSIISSGKPYTQYF
clone_size: many
d_call: TRBD2
v_call: TRBV6-2/TRBV6-3
j_call: TRBJ2-3

cdr3_nt: TGTGCCAGCAGCCTACGACAGGGGGTCTACGAGCAGTACTTC
cdr3_aa: CASSLRQGVYEQYF
clone_size: many
d_call: TRBD1
v_call: TRBV7-2
j_call: TRBJ2-7

cdr3_nt: TGCAGCGGAATATTAGCGGGGGGAATTGAGACCCAGTACTTC
cdr3_aa: CSGILAGGIETQYF
clone_size: NA
d_call: TRBD2
v_call: TRBV29-1
j_call: TRBJ2-5

cdr3_nt: TGTGCCAGCAGTGAAGTTGAAGCGGGGGTCACCGGGGAGCTGTTTTTT
cdr3_aa: CASSEVEAGVTGELFF
clone_size: many
d_call: TRBD2
v_call: TRBV2
j_call: TRBJ2-2

cdr3_nt: TGCGCCAGCGAGAGGGGGCGCGGGGAGACCCAGTACTTC
cdr3_aa: CASERGRGETQYF
clone_size: few
d_call: TRBD1
v_call: TRBV5-1
j_call: TRBJ2-5

cdr3_nt: TGCAGTGTGGGGGGGACGGCCTACGAGCAGTACTTC
cdr3_aa: CSVGGTAYEQYF
clone_size: many
d_call: TRBD2
v_call: TRBV20-1
j_call: TRBJ2-7

cdr3_nt: TGCAGTGCTAAGGTCCAGGAACCAGGGAACGATGGCTACACCTTC
cdr3_aa: CSAKVQEPGNDGYTF
clone_size: NA
d_call: NA
v_call: TRBV20-1
j_call: TRBJ1-2

cdr3_nt: TGTGCCAGCAGCCAAGATTCTAGCCCGTTTTACGAGCAGTACTTC
cdr3_aa: CASSQDSSPFYEQYF
clone_size: many
d_call: NA
v_call: TRBV3-1
j_call: TRBJ2-7

cdr3_nt: TGTGCCTTTTGTCGCACATGGGAGGTCGAGCAGTACTTC
cdr3_aa: CAFCRTWEVEQYF
clone_size: many
d_call: NA
v_call: TRBV30
j_call: TRBJ2-7

cdr3_nt: TGCAGCGTTGAGCGGCGGGGTAGCTCCTACAATGAGCAGTTCTTC
cdr3_aa: CSVERRGSSYNEQFF
clone_size: many
d_call: NA
v_call: TRBV29-1
j_call: TRBJ2-1

cdr3_nt: TGTGCCAGCAGCCAGCAGACAGGGCTCAATTCACCCCTCCACTTT
cdr3_aa: CASSQQTGLNSPLHF
clone_size: NA
d_call: TRBD1
v_call: TRBV14
j_call: TRBJ1-6

cdr3_nt: TGTGCCAGCAGCTTAAGACAATGGGGGTCTAATGAAAAACTGTTTTTT
cdr3_aa: CASSLRQWGSNEKLFF
clone_size: many
d_call: NA
v_call: TRBV11-3
j_call: TRBJ1-4

cdr3_nt: TGCGCCAGCAGCCAAGATATCGGACGCCCAACCGGGGCTGAGCAGTTCTTC
cdr3_aa: CASSQDIGRPTGAEQFF
clone_size: few
d_call: NA
v_call: TRBV4-3
j_call: TRBJ2-1

cdr3_nt: TGTGCCAGCGGATCATCCGGGTCGAAAGTAGGGCAGCCCCAGCATTTT
cdr3_aa: CASGSSGSKVGQPQHF
clone_size: few
d_call: NA
v_call: TRBV27
j_call: TRBJ1-5

cdr3_nt: TGCGCCAGCAGCCAAGGGAGAGGGGAAATCCAAGAGACCCAGTACTTC
cdr3_aa: CASSQGRGEIQETQYF
clone_size: many
d_call: NA
v_call: TRBV4-1
j_call: TRBJ2-5

cdr3_nt: TGTGCCAGCAGCGTGACAGGGCCTTCAGATGGCTACACCTTC
cdr3_aa: CASSVTGPSDGYTF
clone_size: many
d_call: TRBD1
v_call: TRBV9
j_call: TRBJ1-2

cdr3_nt: TGTGCCAGCAGTGTACAACTAGCTGAGGATGAGCAGTTCTTC
cdr3_aa: CASSVQLAEDEQFF
clone_size: many
d_call: NA
v_call: TRBV12-3/TRBV12-4
j_call: TRBJ2-1

cdr3_nt: TGTGCCATCAGTGAGTCGGGGACTGATCGGGAGCAGTACTTC
cdr3_aa: CAISESGTDREQYF
clone_size: many
d_call: NA
v_call: TRBV10-3
j_call: TRBJ2-7

cdr3_nt: TGTGCCAGCAGCCGAGGGGGTTCAGGATCCAACACTGAAGCTTTCTTT
cdr3_aa: CASSRGGSGSNTEAFF
clone_size: NA
d_call: NA
v_call: TRBV7-9
j_call: TRBJ1-1

cdr3_nt: TGCAGTGCTACCACGGGACTAGCGGGAGAAGAGCAGTACTTC
cdr3_aa: CSATTGLAGEEQYF
clone_size: many
d_call: TRBD2
v_call: TRBV20-1
j_call: TRBJ2-7

cdr3_nt: TGTGCCAGTAGTGTTCTAGCGGGAGATGTCAATGAGCAGTTCTTC
cdr3_aa: CASSVLAGDVNEQFF
clone_size: few
d_call: TRBD2
v_call: TRBV19
j_call: TRBJ2-1

cdr3_nt: TGTGCCAGCAGCTTAGCAGGCCCCGTAACAGGGTTGGACACTGAAGCTTTCTTT
cdr3_aa: CASSLAGPVTGLDTEAFF
clone_size: few
d_call: NA
v_call: TRBV7-9
j_call: TRBJ1-1

cdr3_nt: TGTGCCAGCTCCAGGACAGAAGGTTGGCCCCAGCATTTT
cdr3_aa: CASSRTEGWPQHF
clone_size: NA
d_call: NA
v_call: TRBV18
j_call: TRBJ1-5

cdr3_nt: TGTGCCAGCACCCTAGGGGCTAGCGGGACCTACGAGCAGTACTTC
cdr3_aa: CASTLGASGTYEQYF
clone_size: many
d_call: TRBD2
v_call: TRBV7-9
j_call: TRBJ2-7

cdr3_nt: TGTGCCAGCAGCCAGGGGGGGAACACTGAAGCTTTCTTT
cdr3_aa: CASSQGGNTEAFF
clone_size: many
d_call: TRBD1
v_call: TRBV7-8
j_call: TRBJ1-1

cdr3_nt: TGTGCCACCAGCAAAGGGACAGGGGCCTACGAGCAGTACTTC
cdr3_aa: CATSKGTGAYEQYF
clone_size: many
d_call: TRBD1
v_call: TRBV15
j_call: TRBJ2-7

cdr3_nt: TGTGCCAGCGTCTCCTACCAGGGGGTCGGGGAGCTGTTTTTT
cdr3_aa: CASVSYQGVGELFF
clone_size: NA
d_call: TRBD1
v_call: TRBV2
j_call: TRBJ2-2

cdr3_nt: TGTGCCACCAGCAGAGTGGGCCGTCGGACTAGCTCCTATAATTCACCCCTCCACTTT
cdr3_aa: CATSRVGRRTSSYNSPLHF
clone_size: many
d_call: NA
v_call: TRBV15
j_call: TRBJ1-6

cdr3_nt: TGTGTCTGGAGTGTAGGCGGGAACTATGGCTACACCTTC
cdr3_aa: CVWSVGGNYGYTF
clone_size: NA
d_call: NA
v_call: TRBV30
j_call: TRBJ1-2

cdr3_nt: TGCGCCAGCAGCCAAGAAGCCCGCCAAGATAGCAATCAGCCCCAGCATTTT
cdr3_aa: CASSQEARQDSNQPQHF
clone_size: NA
d_call: NA
v_call: TRBV4-1
j_call: TRBJ1-5

cdr3_nt: TGTGCCAGCAGTTATCCTCCCAGGGCAGATACGCAGTATTTT
cdr3_aa: CASSYPPRADTQYF
clone_size: many
d_call: NA
v_call: TRBV6-2/TRBV6-3
j_call: TRBJ2-3

cdr3_nt: TGCAGCGCCAATCGGGACAGCTCCTACAATGAGCAGTTCTTC
cdr3_aa: CSANRDSSYNEQFF
clone_size: NA
d_call: TRBD1
v_call: TRBV29-1
j_call: TRBJ2-1

cdr3_nt: TGCAGTGCTAGGTCCCCTTACTCCTACAATGAGCAGTTCTTC
cdr3_aa: CSARSPYSYNEQFF
clone_size: many
d_call: NA
v_call: TRBV20-1
j_call: TRBJ2-1

cdr3_nt: TGTGCCAGCAGCGAAGTAATCTACAATGAGCAGTTCTTC
cdr3_aa: CASSEVIYNEQFF
clone_size: many
d_call: NA
v_call: TRBV2
j_call: TRBJ2-1

cdr3_nt: TGCAGTGCTAGGGGGGACGGAAATCAGCCCCAGCATTTT
cdr3_aa: CSARGDGNQPQHF
clone_size: few
d_call: NA
v_call: TRBV20-1
j_call: TRBJ1-5

cdr3_nt: TGCAGTGTGTCCCTGACTAACTATGGCTACACCTTC
cdr3_aa: CSVSLTNYGYTF
clone_size: many
d_call: NA
v_call: TRBV20-1
j_call: TRBJ1-2

cdr3_nt: TGTGCCAGTAGTATGTGGGAGAAGGGGAGAAACATTCAGTACTTC
cdr3_aa: CASSMWEKGRNIQYF
clone_size: NA
d_call: NA
v_call: TRBV19
j_call: TRBJ2-4

cdr3_nt: TGTGCCAGCTCACCACCGTTACGGGACCCCTCCTACAATGAGCAGTTCTTC
cdr3_aa: CASSPPLRDPSYNEQFF
clone_size: many
d_call: NA
v_call: TRBV18
j_call: TRBJ2-1

cdr3_nt: TGTGCCAGCAGCCCCCCGGGGCTTGGAAACACCATATATTTT
cdr3_aa: CASSPPGLGNTIYF
clone_size: NA
d_call: NA
v_call: TRBV6-1
j_call: TRBJ1-3

cdr3_nt: TGTGCCAGCAGCCTCCTAGCGGGGGCCTCTGAAGCTTTCTTT
cdr3_aa: CASSLLAGASEAFF
clone_size: many
d_call: NA
v_call: TRBV11-3
j_call: TRBJ1-1

cdr3_nt: TGCAGTGCCGATATCCCGGGGTTTGAGCAGCCCCAGCATTTT
cdr3_aa: CSADIPGFEQPQHF
clone_size: many
d_call: NA
v_call: TRBV20-1
j_call: TRBJ1-5

cdr3_nt: TGTGCCAGCTCACCATCCTTTGGGGGGGTAGACGAGCAGTACTTC
cdr3_aa: CASSPSFGGVDEQYF
clone_size: many
d_call: TRBD2
v_call: TRBV18
j_call: TRBJ2-7

cdr3_nt: TGTGCCAGCGCCTCTAGCGGGAGCTTGGACACCGGGGAGCTGTTTTTT
cdr3_aa: CASASSGSLDTGELFF
clone_size: few
d_call: TRBD2
v_call: TRBV18
j_call: TRBJ2-2